Presented here are 31 T cell receptor beta chains from one specimen sequenced in a study of blood T cell repertoires in COVID-19. TCRdb's copy holds only in-frame clones and misses some; the assay was immunoSEQ multiplex PCR. The table records 90,000 to 120,000 clones, approximately 88% of them present only once. The sequencing input was peripheral blood. The receptors were sampled from a man aged 35 to 55 with active or convalescent COVID-19.

The genes are TRBV5-6 and TRBJ2-1, with 9 bases matching TRBD2. With 3 bases clipped from V and 4 bases from J, the junction kept 8 bases outside the gene matches. Germline loops: CDR1 SGHDT, CDR2 YYEEEE. This CDR3 has 16 residues. The chain's CDR3 is CASSSETSGFYNEQFF. CDR3 DNA: TGTGCCAGCAGCTCTGAGACTAGCGGATTTTACAATGAGCAGTTCTTC. The variable domain in full, completed from reference TRBV5-6 and TRBJ2-1, reads DAGVTQSPTHLIKTRGQQVTLRCSPKSGHDTVSWYQQALGQGPQFIFQYYEEEERQRGNFPDRFSGHQFPNYSSELNVNALLLGDSALYLCASSSETSGFYNEQFFGPGTRLTVL.

V is TRBV3-1 (or the pseudogene TRBV3-2) and J is TRBJ1-6, with 8 bases that match TRBD1. With V trimmed by 7 bases and J by 6 bases, 5 bases remained unmatched. Germline assignment: CDR1 LGHDT and CDR2 YNNKEL (reference sequence). CDR3 length equals 14 residues. Here the CDR3 reads CASTRTGFNSPLHF. The CDR3 DNA reads as TGTGCCAGCACCAGGACAGGGTTTAATTCACCCCTCCACTTT.

In its sample, this clone was seen many times. This chain connects TRBV4-3 to TRBJ1-5; D call uncertain. Germline loops: CDR1 LGHNA, CDR2 YSLEER. V was shortened by 9 bases and J by 1 base, with 10 bases between the two germline ends. The CDR3 extends over 13 amino acids. CDR3 nucleotides: TGCGCCAGTGCCGCGAGCAGCAATCAGCCCCAGCATTTT. Translation: CASAASSNQPQHF.

J is TRBJ2-1 and V is TRBV19; D ambiguous. CDR1 is LNHDA, CDR2 SQIVND, per germline (reference sequence). Trimming stripped 5 bases from V and 4 bases from J, with 15 bases between. The CDR3 totals 15 residues. CDR3 sequence reads: CASSPLVDFYNEQFF. CDR3 sequence (DNA): TGTGCCAGTAGTCCCCTAGTGGATTTTTACAATGAGCAGTTCTTC.

The chain uses TRBV7-9 and TRBJ2-7; D remains unclear. Germline V CDR1 and CDR2: SEHNR, FQNEAQ (reference sequence). V dropped 5 bases and J dropped 4 bases, with 15 bases sitting between them. There are 14 residues in the CDR3. The CDR3 sequence is CASSPTMRAYEQYF. The CDR3 region has the DNA TGTGCCAGCAGCCCGACGATGCGAGCGTACGAGCAGTACTTC.

This chain uses TRBV5-1 with TRBJ2-1; possibly TRBD2 for D (7 bases). The CDR3 is 16 residues long. The V and J ends lost 7 bases and 6 bases respectively, with 23 bases between them. CDR1 is SGHRS, CDR2 YFSETQ, per germline. For the CDR3, the DNA is TGCGCCAGCGGTCCTGGGGGGCGGGAGAAGGGCAATGAGCAGTTCTTC. It codes for CASGPGGREKGNEQFF.

The gene calls are TRBV6-5 and TRBJ2-7; D is possibly TRBD2 (5 bases). The CDR3 sequence is 15 residues long. Deletions cut 2 bases from V and 5 bases from J, with 16 bases between. Per germline, CDR1 MNHEY and CDR2 SVGAGI. CDR3 nucleotides: TGTGCCAGCAGTTACACTCGGACTTCCCAAAACGAGCAGTACTTC. This sequence encodes CASSYTRTSQNEQYF.

This clone showed up just a few times. The V and J genes are TRBV25-1 and TRBJ1-1; unclear D gene. The CDR3 runs to 13 residues. CDR1 is MGHDK and CDR2 is SYGVNS in the germline V gene. Between the trimmed V and J ends, which lost 6 bases and 7 bases, there was a span of 15 bases. For the CDR3, the DNA is TGTGCCAGCAGAGCCAAGGCAAGAGGTGAAGCTTTCTTT. This sequence encodes CASRAKARGEAFF. The complete variable domain, with remaining parts taken from reference TRBV25-1 and TRBJ1-1, reads EADIYQTPRYLVIGTGKKITLECSQTMGHDKMYWYQQDPGMELHLIHYSYGVNSTEKGDLSSESTVSRIRTEHFPLTLESARPSHTSQYLCASRAKARGEAFFGQGTRLTVV.

The V call is TRBV9, the J call TRBJ1-4; D call uncertain. The CDR3 is made up of 15 amino acids. V was cut by 5 bases and J by 0 bases, with 11 bases left in between. Germline V gene sequence: CDR1 SGDLS, CDR2 YYNGEE. The CDR3 nucleotides read TGTGCCAGCAGGGCCGGGGTTGCAACTAATGAAAAACTGTTTTTT. Translated, it gives CASRAGVATNEKLFF.

This rearrangement joins TRBV3-1 (or the pseudogene TRBV3-2) to TRBJ1-3; D not certain. Looked up from germline, CDR1 is LGHDT and CDR2 is YNNKEL (reference sequence). This CDR3 is 16 amino acids long. The V and J ends lost 5 bases and 1 base respectively, with 15 bases between them. The CDR3 DNA follows: TGTGCCAGCAGCGAGATATACGGAGGTTCTGGAAACACCATATATTTT. This translates into CASSEIYGGSGNTIYF.

The chain has TRBV27 and TRBJ2-1; D ambiguous. V shed 6 bases and J shed 3 bases, with 3 bases lying between them. The CDR3 runs 11 residues. In germline, CDR1 is MNHEY, CDR2 SMNVEV (reference sequence). The CDR3 is CASSRYNEQFF. CDR3 DNA sequence: TGTGCCAGCAGCCGCTACAATGAGCAGTTCTTC.

J is TRBJ2-5 and V is TRBV9; D possibly corresponds to TRBD2 (5 bases). Germline CDR1 SGDLS, CDR2 YYNGEE. The ends were cut back, 4 bases at V and 3 bases at J, with 10 bases in the middle. CDR3 size: 13 residues. CDR3: CASSWTFEETQYF. DNA of the CDR3: TGTGCCAGCAGCTGGACTTTCGAAGAGACCCAGTACTTC.

The V call is TRBV28, the J call TRBJ1-1; D unresolved. This CDR3 region has 12 residues. CDR1 is MDHEN, CDR2 SYDVKM, per germline. V shed 1 base and J shed 6 bases, with 6 bases lying between them. The CDR3 coding sequence is TGTGCCAGCAGTTTATTAGAGTCTGAAGCTTTCTTT. The encoded protein is CASSLLESEAFF.

V usage is TRBV7-9 and J usage is TRBJ1-2, with TRBD1 identical over 10 bases. The germline V gene encodes CDR1 SEHNR and CDR2 FQNEAQ (reference sequence). The junction had 18 bases not matched to a gene; V was cut back by 4 bases and J by 4 bases. CDR3 length: 19 amino acids. The CDR3 DNA reads TGTGCCAGCAGCTCTCCCACCGGGACAGGGGACTACGGACGCTATGGCTACACCTTC. As protein: CASSSPTGTGDYGRYGYTF.

The chain carries TRBV4-3 and TRBJ2-7, with TRBD1 identical over 11 bases. After removal of 10 bases from V and 3 bases from J, the junction contained 2 bases not matched to a gene. Germline loops: CDR1 LGHNA, CDR2 YSLEER. This CDR3 has 12 residues. The CDR3 DNA reads TGCGCCACCGGGACAGGGGGCTACGAGCAGTACTTC. Translating it yields CATGTGGYEQYF.

The chain recombines TRBV4-3 with TRBJ1-2; 9 positions agree with TRBD1. There are 16 residues in the CDR3. Germline values: CDR1 LGHNA, CDR2 YSLEER. J lost 5 bases, V lost 0 bases, and 7 bases had no gene match. As DNA, the CDR3 is TGCGCCAGCAGCCAAGAATCCTTGGACAGGGGTTATGGCTACACCTTC. Protein: CASSQESLDRGYGYTF.

This chain links TRBV9 with TRBJ2-5; 8 bases map to TRBD2. The CDR3 consists of 17 residues. The V gene's germline CDR1 is SGDLS and CDR2 YYNGEE. The J segment lost 2 bases and the V segment lost 0 bases, leaving 9 bases of the junction unmatched. CDR3 bases: TGTGCCAGCAGCGTAGGTTCGAGCGGGAGAGGGCAAGAGACCCAGTACTTC. Its translation is CASSVGSSGRGQETQYF.

The V call is TRBV10-3, the J call TRBJ2-2; 8 nucleotides align to TRBD2. Trimming at V came to 10 bases and at J to 6 bases, leaving 10 bases not matched to a gene. There are 14 residues in the CDR3. In germline, CDR1 is ENHRY, CDR2 SYGVKD. The CDR3 region has the DNA TGTGCCAGCGGCCCGGGGGGGCCGGCCGGGGAGCTGTTTTTT. Translated, it gives CASGPGGPAGELFF.

The chain combines TRBV7-2 with TRBJ2-3, with unresolved D. V was cut by 4 bases and J by 4 bases, with 6 bases left in between. CDR1 is SGHTA and CDR2 is FQGNSA in the germline V gene. The CDR3 runs to 12 residues. This CDR3 reads CASSSQADTQYF. CDR3 nucleotides: TGTGCCAGCAGCTCGCAGGCAGATACGCAGTATTTT.

The chain joins TRBV19 to TRBJ1-2, with D hard to call. Germline CDR1 and CDR2: LNHDA and SQIVND (reference sequence). V was pared by 5 bases and J by 4 bases, with 17 bases between. CDR3 size: 15 residues. CDR3 DNA sequence: TGTGCCAGTAGTCCCACCCCCCGGGGAAGCTATGGCTACACCTTC. This encodes CASSPTPRGSYGYTF.

The table lists this clone with a count of one. This chain connects TRBV28 to TRBJ1-4, with D perhaps matching TRBD1 (5 bases). V was clipped by 6 bases and J by 6 bases, with 14 bases between them. Germline values: CDR1 MDHEN, CDR2 SYDVKM. This CDR3 has 14 residues. The CDR3 region has the DNA TGTGCCAGCAGGCCGGGACTTTCATATGAAAAACTGTTTTTT. This sequence encodes CASRPGLSYEKLFF.

The V call is TRBV5-1, the J call TRBJ1-2, with D perhaps matching TRBD1 (6 bases). V gave up 0 bases and J gave up 6 bases, with 18 bases separating them. CDR1 and CDR2 from the germline V gene are SGHRS and YFSETQ. CDR3 size: 16 residues. The CDR3 DNA sequence: TGCGCCAGCAGCTTGGTTCTAGGGACAAATGTTGATGGCTACACCTTC. Its protein product is CASSLVLGTNVDGYTF.

This chain connects TRBV20-1 to TRBJ1-2; D uncertain. Germline CDR1 DFQATT, CDR2 SNEGSKA (reference sequence). This CDR3 is 11 amino acids long. V lost 5 bases and J 7 bases, leaving 11 bases between the germline ends. As DNA, the CDR3 is TGCAGTGCTCCGGTCCTCGGTGGCTACACCTTC. It codes for CSAPVLGGYTF.

This sequence joins TRBV7-8 and TRBJ1-2; unclear D gene. The germline CDR1 and CDR2 sequences are SGHVS and FQNEAQ. The length of the CDR3 is 12 residues. Trimming stripped 5 bases from V and 8 bases from J, with 12 bases between. This CDR3 is CASSRDAGGYTF. CDR3 bases: TGTGCCAGCAGCCGAGACGCAGGCGGCTACACCTTC.

V is TRBV27 and J is TRBJ2-7; 9 nucleotides line up with TRBD2. Germline loops: CDR1 MNHEY, CDR2 SMNVEV (reference sequence). CDR3 size: 16 residues. V was pared by 5 bases and J by 5 bases, with 13 bases of the junction left unmatched. The CDR3 bases are TGTGCCAGCAGTCTGGTAGCGGGAGTCGATGTCCACGAGCAGTACTTC. It is translated as CASSLVAGVDVHEQYF.

The J gene is TRBJ1-5, the V gene TRBV19; D is perhaps TRBD1 (5 bases). Per the germline V gene, CDR1 is LNHDA and CDR2 is SQIVND (reference sequence). The CDR3 runs 13 residues. Trimming took 6 bases from V and 4 from J, leaving 10 bases between them. CDR3 coding DNA: TGTGCCAGTAGGCGGGGGAGGAATCAGCCCCAGCATTTT. It is translated as CASRRGRNQPQHF.

The gene calls are TRBV28 and TRBJ1-2; D is perhaps TRBD1 (6 bases). Germline V gene lookup returns CDR1 MDHEN and CDR2 SYDVKM. The V gene lost 4 bases and the J gene lost 7 bases, with 16 bases spanning the gap. The CDR3 covers 14 residues. The CDR3 DNA is TGTGCCAGCAGTTGGGGGGGGGCTTCTTTTGGCTACACCTTC. This sequence encodes CASSWGGASFGYTF.

This chain uses TRBV7-9 with TRBJ1-1; 8 nucleotides align to TRBD1. Germline V gene lookup returns CDR1 SEHNR and CDR2 FQNEAQ (reference sequence). The CDR3 is made up of 14 amino acids. V lost 4 bases and J lost 2; bases outside the gene matches: 3. The CDR3 DNA sequence: TGTGCCAGCAGCTCTTCAGGGGGCAACACTGAAGCTTTCTTT. Its translation: CASSSSGGNTEAFF.

The V call is TRBV6-2 or TRBV6-3, the J call TRBJ2-7, with D possibly TRBD1 on 5 matching bases. CDR3 length: 14 amino acids. Germline values: CDR1 MNHEY, CDR2 SVGEGT. Trimming cost V 3 bases and J 0 bases, with 9 bases left between them. The CDR3 nucleotides are TGTGCCAGCAGTTATGGTCAGGGCTCCTACGAGCAGTACTTC. This gives the protein CASSYGQGSYEQYF.

The chain employs TRBV6-5 and TRBJ1-1, with a possible D match to TRBD1 (6 bases). The CDR3 spans 14 residues. V was shortened by 2 bases and J by 5 bases, with 12 bases between the two germline ends. Per germline, CDR1 MNHEY and CDR2 SVGAGI. The CDR3 coding sequence is TGTGCCAGCAGTTACGGGACACGGCCAACTGAAGCTTTCTTT. Amino acid sequence: CASSYGTRPTEAFF.

This chain joins TRBV4-3 and TRBJ2-2; perhaps TRBD2 as D (6 bases). Trimming shortened V by 5 bases and J by 1 base, and 14 bases separated the two germline ends. Per the germline V gene, CDR1 is LGHNA and CDR2 is YSLEER. The CDR3 runs 16 residues. The CDR3 nucleotides read TGCGCCAGCAGCTCCATCTTCGGGAGGAACACCGGGGAGCTGTTTTTT. Its protein is CASSSIFGRNTGELFF.